This is a list of T cell receptor beta chains from one sample in a study of breast tumors, draining lymph nodes, adjacent tissues. TCRdb reanalysed the multiplex PCR reads using MiXCR and keeps one entry per CDR3 protein. The sample shows around 50,000 distinct CDR3 sequences, around 23% of them seen only once. The source material was breast tumor tissue. Receptors were obtained from a female donor with breast cancer. Some clones in this sample may be carry-over from other donors' samples. Both conserved end residues are part of each CDR3. Fields, in order: clone size, J gene, V gene, D gene, CDR3 protein, CDR3 DNA. A D gene is named only where the DNA matches it firmly. Clone size is shown for a subset of rows, as once, few, many or a class of expanded clone.

many TRBJ1-4 TRBV12-3/TRBV12-4 - CASSANEKLFF TGTGCCAGCAGCGCTAATGAAAAACTGTTTTTT
many TRBJ1-2 TRBV7-9 TRBD1 CASSLEVTGGGLGYTF TGTGCCAGCAGCTTAGAGGTGACAGGGGGCGGCCTTGGCTACACCTTC
many TRBJ2-7 TRBV20-1 - CSASDDGSYEQYF TGCAGTGCTAGTGACGACGGATCCTACGAGCAGTACTTC
many TRBJ1-2 TRBV27 TRBD1 CASQSTAIKPGQHNYGYTF TGTGCCAGCCAGTCGACGGCGATAAAGCCGGGACAGCACAACTATGGCTACACCTTC
once TRBJ2-5 TRBV18 - CASSSSEETQYF TGTGCCAGCTCGTCCAGTGAAGAGACCCAGTACTTC
- TRBJ1-3 TRBV5-1 - CASSLGRASGNTIYF TGCGCCAGCAGCTTAGGACGGGCCTCTGGGAACACCATATATTTT
many TRBJ1-2 TRBV5-6 TRBD1 CASSAGQGAFGYTF TGTGCCAGCAGCGCGGGACAGGGGGCTTTTGGCTACACCTTC
many TRBJ2-7 TRBV7-3 TRBD1 CASARDRDYEQYF TGTGCCAGCGCCCGGGACAGGGACTACGAGCAGTACTTC
many TRBJ2-5 TRBV2 - CASRSRTANQETQYF TGTGCCAGCAGATCTAGGACAGCGAACCAAGAGACCCAGTACTTC
many TRBJ2-5 TRBV4-2 - CASSQDLGGTQYF TGTGCCAGCAGCCAAGATCTCGGAGGGACCCAGTACTTC
- TRBJ2-5 TRBV24-1 TRBD1 CATSDTQDRGKETQYF TGTGCCACCAGTGATACCCAGGACAGGGGGAAAGAGACCCAGTACTTC
few TRBJ2-7 TRBV28 TRBD1 CASSPSDRAPEQYF TGTGCCAGCAGTCCCTCCGACAGGGCGCCCGAGCAGTACTTC
many TRBJ1-2 TRBV12-3/TRBV12-4 - CASSRFSSTDGYTF TGTGCCAGCAGCAGGTTTTCATCTACGGATGGCTACACCTTC
many TRBJ2-7 TRBV20-1 - CSARDEGRSYEQYF TGCAGTGCTAGAGATGAAGGGCGGTCCTACGAGCAGTACTTC
many TRBJ2-5 TRBV29-1 - CSAETQETQYF TGCAGCGCCGAAACCCAAGAGACCCAGTACTTC
many TRBJ1-5 TRBV27 - CASSPTRANQPQHF TGTGCCAGCAGCCCAACCAGAGCCAATCAGCCCCAGCATTTT
many TRBJ1-2 TRBV28 - CASRWEGGYTF TGTGCCAGCAGGTGGGAAGGGGGCTACACCTTC
- TRBJ2-2 TRBV5-5 TRBD2 CASTWPGAGAGELFF TGTGCCAGCACCTGGCCTGGAGCGGGGGCCGGGGAGCTGTTTTTT
many TRBJ1-2 TRBV5-1 - CASSGVGGYTF TGCGCCAGCAGCGGGGTAGGCGGCTACACCTTC
many TRBJ1-2 TRBV28 TRBD1 CASRPTGPGYTF TGTGCCAGCAGACCGACAGGGCCCGGCTACACCTTC
many TRBJ2-7 TRBV5-1 - CASSQDSEQYF TGCGCCAGCAGCCAAGATAGCGAGCAGTACTTC
many TRBJ1-2 TRBV9 TRBD1 CASSPYYSTGAPDGYTF TGTGCCAGCAGCCCCTACTACTCGACAGGGGCTCCCGATGGCTACACCTTC
- TRBJ1-2 TRBV12-3/TRBV12-4 - CASSTGQSNFGHTF TGTGCCAGCAGCACAGGACAATCCAATTTCGGCCACACCTTC
many TRBJ1-2 TRBV3-1 - CASSQGDSYGYTF TGTGCCAGCAGCCAAGGTGACAGCTATGGCTACACCTTC
- TRBJ1-2 TRBV6-2/TRBV6-3 - CASRGLSDPYGYTF TGTGCCAGCAGGGGTCTTTCAGATCCCTATGGCTACACCTTC
many TRBJ2-5 TRBV5-1 TRBD2 CASSPDSGGETQYF TGCGCCAGCAGCCCGGACAGCGGGGGAGAGACCCAGTACTTC
many TRBJ1-2 TRBV7-4 - CASSSPYGYTF TGTGCCAGCAGCTCCCCTTACGGCTACACCTTC
many TRBJ1-2 TRBV5-1 TRBD1 CASSSDRGGYGYTF TGCGCCAGCAGTTCGGACAGGGGAGGATATGGCTACACCTTC
medium-sized TRBJ2-3 TRBV5-1 - CASTPGGRITDTQYF TGCGCCAGCACCCCGGGTGGGAGGATCACAGATACGCAGTATTTT
many TRBJ1-2 TRBV6-1 - CASSEYPGNYVVYGYTF TGTGCCAGCAGTGAATATCCAGGGAATTACGTGGTCTATGGCTACACCTTC
many TRBJ2-1 TRBV20-1 TRBD2 CSAATSRSSYNEQFF TGCAGTGCTGCGACTAGCAGAAGCTCCTACAATGAGCAGTTCTTC
- TRBJ1-1 TRBV19 - CARTEDTEAFF TGTGCCAGGACGGAGGACACTGAAGCTTTCTTT
- TRBJ2-5 TRBV10-3 - CAISESFGRQETQYF TGTGCCATCAGTGAGTCGTTTGGTAGGCAAGAGACCCAGTACTTC
many TRBJ1-5 TRBV7-6 - CASSPRGGGRLNQPQHF TGTGCCAGCAGCCCCCGTGGAGGGGGGCGTTTGAATCAGCCCCAGCATTTT
many TRBJ2-1 TRBV2 - CASSERREQFF TGTGCCAGCAGTGAACGGCGGGAGCAGTTCTTC
many TRBJ1-6 TRBV3-1 - CASSLGFPASYSPLHF TGTGCCAGCAGCCTTGGTTTCCCAGCGAGTTATTCACCCCTCCACTTT
many TRBJ2-3 TRBV10-2 TRBD2 CASSTAGDTGAGTDTQYF TGCGCCAGCAGTACAGCGGGAGATACGGGGGCGGGCACAGATACGCAGTATTTT
- TRBJ1-4 TRBV18 TRBD1 CASSPSGGSEKLFF TGTGCCAGCTCACCCTCAGGGGGAAGTGAAAAACTGTTTTTT
many TRBJ1-2 TRBV5-8 - CASSLTGNNYGYTF TGTGCCAGCAGCTTGACAGGCAATAACTATGGCTACACCTTC
many TRBJ2-3 TRBV7-9 - CASSLRLTGDTQYF TGTGCCAGCAGCTTACGGCTAACGGGAGATACGCAGTATTTT